These 21 T cell receptor beta chains came from one sample sequenced in a study of blood T cell repertoires in COVID-19. The repertoire was sequenced with immunoSEQ multiplex PCR; TCRdb's copy has only in-frame clones and lacks some. The table lists approximately 200,000 clones, 86% of them singletons, with about 9.6% in the top ten. The source material was PBMCs or T cells enriched from blood (not recorded which). All receptors come from a woman aged 25 to 39 who had recovered from COVID-19.

A note on this clone: A read error may produce the germline difference seen at one junction end. This chain uses TRBV20-1 with TRBJ2-7; 8 positions agree with TRBD2. CDR1 and CDR2 (germline): DFQATT, SNEGSKA (reference sequence). This CDR3 contains 15 residues. The CDR3 DNA is TGCAGTGCTAGTCCGGGAGGGCCCCTCTCCGACGAGCAGTACTTC. This codes for CSASPGGPLSDEQYF.

The chain combines TRBV3-1 (or the pseudogene TRBV3-2) with TRBJ1-4; 9 bases line up with TRBD1. With 0 bases clipped from V and 8 bases from J, the junction kept 4 bases outside the gene matches. The CDR3 totals 15 residues. Looked up from germline, CDR1 is LGHDT and CDR2 is YNNKEL (reference sequence). DNA of the CDR3: TGTGCCAGCAGCCAAGAGGGACAGGGACGCGAAAAACTGTTTTTT. Its translation: CASSQEGQGREKLFF.

Written as DNA, the CDR3 is TGTGCCAGCAGCTCTCAACTACCTATCTACGAGCAGTACTTC. Protein product: CASSSQLPIYEQYF. The chain carries TRBV7-9 and TRBJ2-7; no firm D call. This CDR3 has 14 amino acids. V shed 4 bases and J shed 3 bases, with 13 bases lying between them. The germline V gene encodes CDR1 SEHNR and CDR2 FQNEAQ (reference sequence).

The chain couples TRBV5-1 to TRBJ2-7, with D unclear. Trimming cost V 0 bases and J 3 bases, with 16 bases left between them. CDR1 SGHRS and CDR2 YFSETQ come from the germline V gene. The CDR3 runs to 16 residues. The CDR3: CASSLALSQKFYEQYF. The CDR3 bases are TGCGCCAGCAGCTTGGCCTTGTCTCAGAAATTCTACGAGCAGTACTTC.

This chain connects TRBV11-2 to TRBJ2-1; 8 bases align to TRBD2. Germline V gene lookup returns CDR1 SGHAT and CDR2 FQNNGV. This CDR3 is built from 16 residues. V gave up 6 bases and J gave up 7 bases; unmatched junction bases: 14. Here the CDR3 DNA reads TGTGCCAGCAGTGGGGTAGCGGGATTGGGGAGGAATGAGCAGTTCTTC. Encoded protein: CASSGVAGLGRNEQFF.

The rearrangement joins TRBV5-1 to TRBJ1-2; TRBD1 aligns across 7 bases. V shed 4 bases, J shed 0 bases, and the junction held 9 bases outside the gene matches. Germline CDR1 and CDR2: SGHRS and YFSETQ. The CDR3 consists of 16 residues. CDR3 nucleotide sequence: TGCGCCAGCAGCCCTCGACAGGGTCGATCTAACTATGGCTACACCTTC. Translation gives CASSPRQGRSNYGYTF.

Only a few counts were recorded for this clone. The J gene is TRBJ1-4, the V gene TRBV5-4; 10 bases agree with TRBD1. CDR3 length equals 16 residues. Germline V CDR1 and CDR2: SGHNT, YYREEE (reference sequence). With V trimmed by 0 bases and J by 8 bases, 7 bases remained unmatched. This CDR3 is CASSLGSTGGREKLFF. DNA of the CDR3: TGTGCCAGCAGCTTGGGCTCGACAGGGGGCCGAGAAAAACTGTTTTTT.

The V and J genes are TRBV5-1 and TRBJ2-3, with D possibly being TRBD2 (5 bases). V gave up 5 bases and J gave up 1 base, with 8 bases separating them. The germline V gene has CDR1 SGHRS and CDR2 YFSETQ. The CDR3 has 13 residues. CDR3 coding DNA: TGCGCCAGCAGGGCGGAGGGCACAGATACGCAGTATTTT. Translated: CASRAEGTDTQYF.

The chain couples TRBV6-5 to TRBJ2-1; D gene uncertain. Looked up from germline, CDR1 is MNHEY and CDR2 is SVGAGI. The CDR3 is made up of 13 amino acids. Trimming shortened V by 6 bases and J by 5 bases, and 11 bases separated the two germline ends. The CDR3 DNA reads as TGTGCCAGCAGGGCAGAACTACACAATGAGCAGTTCTTC. Translation gives CASRAELHNEQFF.

V is TRBV5-1 and J is TRBJ2-3, with D possibly matching TRBD2 (6 bases). V lost 5 bases, J lost 6 bases, and 16 bases lay in between. The CDR3 runs to 14 residues. Germline CDR1 is SGHRS and CDR2 is YFSETQ. The CDR3 nucleotides read TGCGCCAGCAGACCATCCAGTACTAGCGATACGCAGTATTTT. Protein product: CASRPSSTSDTQYF.

The chain combines TRBV4-1 with TRBJ2-5, with D hard to call. Germline CDR1 reads MGHRA; CDR2 reads YSYEKL. This CDR3 is 14 amino acids long. V shed 0 bases and J shed 1 base, with 6 bases lying between them. CDR3 nucleotide sequence: TGCGCCAGCAGCCAAGACAGCGCCCAAGAGACCCAGTACTTC. It specifies CASSQDSAQETQYF.

The chain recombines TRBV7-2 with TRBJ2-2, with 8 positions matching TRBD2. V trimming: 7 bases; J trimming: 3 bases; junction bases outside the gene matches: 10. Germline lookup yields CDR1 SGHTA and CDR2 FQGNSA. CDR3 size: 16 residues. Here the CDR3 reads CASTSGGGPHTGELFF. The CDR3 nucleotides are TGTGCCAGCACCTCGGGCGGGGGGCCTCACACCGGGGAGCTGTTTTTT.

The V gene is TRBV18, the J gene TRBJ2-2; 10 nucleotides agree with TRBD1. The germline V gene encodes CDR1 KGHSH and CDR2 LQKENI. This CDR3 comprises 16 residues. Unmatched junction bases numbered 3, after V lost 2 bases and J lost 3 bases. In DNA form, the CDR3 reads TGTGCCAGCTCACCAACGGGACAGGGGTACACCGGGGAGCTGTTTTTT. Encoded protein: CASSPTGQGYTGELFF.

The chain couples TRBV5-1 to TRBJ2-7; perhaps TRBD1 as D (5 bases). The CDR3 sequence is 14 residues long. Trimming shortened V by 4 bases and J by 0 bases, and 11 bases separated the two germline ends. Germline V CDR1 and CDR2: SGHRS, YFSETQ. CDR3 nucleotide sequence: TGCGCCAGCAGCATACAGGTATCCTCCTACGAGCAGTACTTC. It codes for CASSIQVSSYEQYF.

The rearrangement uses TRBV24-1 and TRBJ1-5; D is possibly TRBD1 (6 bases). Germline assignment: CDR1 KGHDR and CDR2 SFDVKD. The CDR3 covers 14 residues. The ends were cut back, 4 bases at V and 7 bases at J, with 13 bases in the middle. The DNA of the CDR3 is TGTGCCACCAGTGAACGGCAGGGGAGCCAGCCCCAGCATTTT. Amino acids: CATSERQGSQPQHF.

This chain connects TRBV18 to TRBJ1-1; 10 positions match TRBD1. Germline CDR1 reads KGHSH; CDR2 reads LQKENI. This CDR3 has 15 residues. Losses at the gene ends were 3 bases for V and 10 bases for J; bases not matched to a gene: 11. The CDR3 sequence is CASSPGTGQGVGAFF. The CDR3 DNA is TGTGCCAGCTCACCCGGAACCGGACAGGGGGTGGGAGCTTTCTTT.

The V gene is TRBV5-5, the J gene TRBJ1-1, with D possibly being TRBD1 (5 bases). V was pared by 1 base and J by 3 bases, with 7 bases between. The germline V gene encodes CDR1 SGHKS and CDR2 YYEKEE (reference sequence). The CDR3 runs 13 residues. The CDR3 is CASSLPGDTEAFF. CDR3 DNA sequence: TGTGCCAGCAGCTTGCCGGGGGACACTGAAGCTTTCTTT.

This clone came up a few times. The chain is built from TRBV7-8 and TRBJ1-5; D is perhaps TRBD1 (5 bases). The germline V and J ends were trimmed by 0 bases and 6 bases, with 9 bases remaining between them. The CDR3 sequence is 14 residues long. The germline CDR1 and CDR2 sequences are SGHVS and FQNEAQ. This CDR3 is CASSLAGGGQPQHF. The CDR3 coding sequence is TGTGCCAGCAGCTTAGCGGGGGGGGGTCAGCCCCAGCATTTT.

The chain is built from TRBV5-4 and TRBJ2-3, with D perhaps matching TRBD2 (6 bases). The CDR3 is 13 residues long. V gave up 5 bases and J gave up 2 bases, with 9 bases separating them. CDR1 is SGHNT, CDR2 YYREEE, per germline (reference sequence). The DNA for the CDR3 is TGTGCCAGCAGGGGGACTGTCACAGATACGCAGTATTTT. Translated: CASRGTVTDTQYF.

The V gene is TRBV7-8, the J gene TRBJ2-7, with 11 bases that match TRBD2. The junction had 6 bases not matched to a gene; V was cut back by 5 bases and J by 0 bases. CDR3 length: 16 residues. The germline CDR1 and CDR2 sequences are SGHVS and FQNEAQ. CDR3 nucleotide sequence: TGTGCCAGCAGCCTAGAGACTAGCGGGGCCTCCTACGAGCAGTACTTC. Protein sequence: CASSLETSGASYEQYF.

The chain links TRBV28 to TRBJ1-2; D is undetermined. CDR1 and CDR2 (germline): MDHEN, SYDVKM. V was clipped by 3 bases and J by 1 base, with 12 bases between them. There are 15 residues in the CDR3. CDR3 sequence (DNA): TGTGCCAGCAGTTTTCCTGGTCAGGTTAACTATGGCTACACCTTC. Translation: CASSFPGQVNYGYTF.